The 3 T cell receptor beta chains presented below share a single source sample, sequenced in a study of cytomegalovirus exposure and HLA in healthy donors. PCR employed 60 Vbeta and 13 Jbeta primers. Generated by immunoSEQ multiplex PCR, the TCRdb table keeps only in-frame clones and is missing some. The data show 200,000 to 250,000 clones, with 82% seen just once and 5% to 6.5% held by the top ten. Sample: PBMCs. Every receptor here comes from a middle-aged woman in good health and CMV-seropositive.

The DNA for the CDR3 is TGTGCCAGTAGTATAGGGCAGGCGAGTTCCTATAATTCACCCCTCCACTTT. It translates to CASSIGQASSYNSPLHF. This chain joins TRBV19 and TRBJ1-6; no definite D call. Trimming removed 1 base at V and 1 base at J, with 11 bases between. The CDR3 spans 17 residues. In germline, CDR1 is LNHDA, CDR2 SQIVND (reference sequence).

With regard to this clone: The germline gene is not matched at one end of the junction; a read error may be the cause. This chain uses TRBV7-9 with TRBJ2-7; a weak D match, TRBD2 (6 bases). The V gene's germline CDR1 is SEHNR and CDR2 FQNEAQ (reference sequence). The length of the CDR3 is 17 residues. The CDR3 here is CSSSLLDAGPGKSEQYF. CDR3 in DNA: TGTTCCAGCAGTTTATTAGACGCGGGACCTGGAAAATCCGAGCAGTACTTC.

The chain employs TRBV7-2 and TRBJ2-4, with 7 nucleotides matching TRBD1. J gave up 6 bases and V 2 bases, and 16 bases lay outside the gene matches. Germline CDR1 SGHTA, CDR2 FQGNSA. The CDR3 is 18 residues long. The CDR3: CASSLLGPGQPRGNIQYF. The CDR3 DNA follows: TGTGCCAGCAGCTTACTTGGCCCGGGACAGCCCCGGGGAAACATTCAGTACTTC.